These 5 T cell receptor beta chains were sequenced from one sample in a study of identical twins. TCRdb reprocessed the 5' RACE reads via MiXCR and lists one record per CDR3 protein. Of hundreds of thousands of distinct CDR3 sequences listed, about 12% were seen once; the top ten hold just over 7%. This sample also belongs to another study, concerning yellow fever vaccine responses in identical twins.

Material: CD8+ T cells sorted from blood. These receptors came from a woman aged 18-29 years in good health.

This clonotype has only a few counts. The CDR3 region has the DNA TGTGCCAGCAGTGTAGGACAGGAGCGAGGTTACGAGCAGTACTTC. As protein: CASSVGQERGYEQYF. This chain uses TRBV25-1 with TRBJ2-7; 7 nucleotides align to TRBD1. Germline CDR1 MGHDK, CDR2 SYGVNS. The CDR3 totals 15 residues. V shed 4 bases and J 4 bases; nucleotides not matched to a gene: 10.

This clonotype was seen a few times. This sequence joins TRBV15 and TRBJ2-1; a possible D gene is TRBD2 (6 bases). The CDR3 consists of 19 residues. The germline V and J ends were trimmed by 0 bases and 1 base, with 19 bases remaining between them. Germline V lookup: CDR1 LNHNV, CDR2 YYDKDF (reference sequence). The chain's CDR3 is CATSREASRLALSYNEQFF. CDR3 DNA: TGTGCCACCAGCAGAGAGGCAAGTAGGCTAGCGTTGTCCTACAATGAGCAGTTCTTC.

This clonotype was found a few times. V is TRBV9 and J is TRBJ2-7, with D maybe TRBD1 (5 bases). The length of the CDR3 is 15 residues. V lost 2 bases and J lost 1, with 13 bases in between. Per the germline V gene, CDR1 is SGDLS and CDR2 is YYNGEE. CDR3 in amino acids: CASSVDSGPSYEQYF. CDR3 in DNA: TGTGCCAGCAGCGTCGACAGTGGCCCGTCCTACGAGCAGTACTTC.

The V and J genes are TRBV6-2 or TRBV6-3 and TRBJ2-5, with a weak D call TRBD2 (5 bases). CDR3 length: 14 amino acids. V gave up 2 bases and J gave up 2 bases, with 9 bases separating them. Germline V gives CDR1 MNHEY, CDR2 SVGEGT. CDR3 region: CASSYNSEQETQYF. In DNA form, the CDR3 reads TGTGCCAGCAGTTACAATAGCGAGCAAGAGACCCAGTACTTC.

This clonotype was seen ten or more times. The genes are TRBV12-3 or TRBV12-4 and TRBJ2-7; D is possibly TRBD1 or TRBD2 (5 bases each). The V gene lost 5 bases and the J gene lost 6 bases, with 20 bases spanning the gap. This CDR3 contains 15 residues. CDR3 DNA: TGTGCCAGCAGTCCCACGGGACGGCCAGGGACCGAGCAGTACGTC. Its translation: CASSPTGRPGTEQYV.